Described below is a single TCR beta chain sequence and its context. Its antigen is unknown. No base-level quality is on record; no much larger clone is a single base apart. The library was generated by the immunoSEQ multiplex PCR assay. Held by TCRdb, this immuneACCESS table contains in-frame sequences only and omits some clones. Under half of the omission traces to an unresolved V gene where checked; the cause of the rest is unknown. Recorded for this sample are 55,000 to 85,000 clones; about 96% of them occurred a single time. Over 0.2% of the sample is taken by the ten largest. This sample was taken from a study of technical replicates of blood from a handful of donors (dated by TCRdb to between 2016 and 2019). A distance of 10 bases separates the germline ends of V and J, which lose 5 bases and 5 bases respectively. The CDR3 covers 14 residues, taking in both the cysteine and the phenylalanine. Only the CDR3 DNA stays, 42 bases, in frame from base 1. In the germline V gene (reference sequence), CDR1 corresponds to SEHNR and CDR2 to FQNEAQ.

The receptor was isolated from a human donor in good health. The V and J segments used are TRBV7-9 and TRBJ1-6; matching of 5 bases hints at TRBD1 as the D gene. The sequencing input was T cells isolated from PBMCs. The nucleotides are TGTGCCAGCAGCCCCCGGGGGAATAATTCACCCCTCCACTTT. Its protein product is CASSPRGNNSPLHF. Joined to the reference TRBV7-9 and TRBJ1-6 proteins, this CDR3 gives the full variable domain: DTGVSQNPRHKITKRGQNVTFRCDPISEHNRLYWYRQTLGQGPEFLTYFQNEAQLEKSRLLSDRFSAERPKGSFSTLEIQRTEQGDSAMYLCASSPRGNNSPLHFGNGTRLTVT.